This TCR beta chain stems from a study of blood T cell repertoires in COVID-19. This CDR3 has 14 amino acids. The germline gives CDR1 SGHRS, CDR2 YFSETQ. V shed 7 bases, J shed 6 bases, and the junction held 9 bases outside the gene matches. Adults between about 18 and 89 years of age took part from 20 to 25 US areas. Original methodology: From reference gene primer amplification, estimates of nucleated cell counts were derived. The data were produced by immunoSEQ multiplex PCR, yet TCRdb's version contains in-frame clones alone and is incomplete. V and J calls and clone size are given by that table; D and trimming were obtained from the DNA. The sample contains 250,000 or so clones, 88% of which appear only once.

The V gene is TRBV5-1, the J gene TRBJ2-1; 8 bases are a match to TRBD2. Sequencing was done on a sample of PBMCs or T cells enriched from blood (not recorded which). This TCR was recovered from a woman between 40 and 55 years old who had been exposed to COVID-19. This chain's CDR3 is CASGSGDGVNEQFF. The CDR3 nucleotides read TGCGCCAGCGGTAGCGGGGATGGGGTCAATGAGCAGTTCTTC.